The TCR beta chain under discussion was sequenced for a study of T cells in Graves' hyperthyroidism and ophthalmopathy. The CDR3 loop spans 17 amino acids. With 6 bases removed from V and 5 bases from J, the gap between germline ends came to 26 bases. This clonotype was recorded at least ten times. Researchers amplified the TCR beta CDR3 regions from RNA transcripts. Using the HTBI primer set, a first-round RT-PCR was run on the TCR CDR3. TCRdb called the multiplex PCR reads again in MiXCR, with one record for every CDR3 protein. This sample has 600,000 to 700,000 distinct CDR3 sequences, with roughly 14% found just once. Duration under 3 months, a NOSPECS grade of at least 4, and a Clinical Activity Score of at least 3 characterized the ophthalmopathy patients. Uncontrolled infection, other autoimmune disease, pregnancy or lactation excluded patients. Diagnosing involved the use of clinical symptoms, serum thyroxine and TRAb, thyroid ultrasound and orbital computed tomography. Fresh 10 ml peripheral blood yielded PBMCs.

The sequence was collected from a woman aged 40-49 years with Graves' ophthalmopathy. Sequenced input: blood. V and J are TRBV12-3 or TRBV12-4 and TRBJ2-7; no reliable D call. As DNA, the CDR3 is TGTGCCAGCAGGCCCACTTCGGGCCCTAAAGGCCCACACGAGCAGTACTTC. Translation: CASRPTSGPKGPHEQYF.